The next 20 T cell receptor beta chains were all read from a single sample in a study of blood T cells in healthy people across ages (dated by TCRdb to between 2014 and 2017). Library preparation used 5' RACE. Sequencing took place on an Illumina HiSeq 2500. The second PCR ran for roughly 7 to 12 cycles and used a J-beta primer mix along with a sample-barcoded 5' primer. TCRdb redid the processing of the public reads, applying fastp at Q25 and MiXCR, and retained in-frame beta chains. Rows with one shared CDR3 protein collapse into an entry with the most common genes and DNA. The sample has 1.5 million to 2 million distinct CDR3 sequences on record, 40% to 55% of them singletons. The ten top clones hold roughly 2.1% of the sample. Sequenced material: blood. Every receptor here comes from a woman aged 40 to 50 in good health.

In this sample, this clonotype turned up a few times. The chain links TRBV10-3 to TRBJ2-4, with D unclear. The DNA end lines up better with TRBJ2-7; the J call may be wrong. Germline V gene data show CDR1 as ENHRY and CDR2 as SYGVKD. CDR3 length: 14 residues. The CDR3 nucleotides are TGTGCCATCAGTGAAAAGCCGGAGTGGGACGAGCAGTACTTC. It is translated as CAISEKPEWDEQYF.

The rearrangement links TRBV7-3 to TRBJ2-6; D gene uncertain. Germline V lookup: CDR1 SGHTA, CDR2 FQGTGA. CDR3 length: 19 residues. V lost 0 bases and J lost 0, with 15 bases in between. CDR3 in amino acids: CASSLTFDYAPSGANVLTF. Here the CDR3 DNA reads TGTGCCAGCAGCTTAACGTTCGATTACGCCCCCTCTGGGGCCAACGTCCTGACTTTC.

This rearrangement joins TRBV19 to TRBJ2-6, with TRBD1 identical over 9 bases. V gave up 4 bases and J gave up 0 bases; unmatched junction bases: 13. The CDR3 has 20 residues. CDR1 and CDR2 from the germline V gene are LNHDA and SQIVND (reference sequence). DNA for the CDR3: TGTGCCAGTAGTACCCGACAGGGGGGATATGGAATCTCTGGGGCCAACGTCCTGACTTTC. Its translation: CASSTRQGGYGISGANVLTF.

The gene calls are TRBV5-6 and TRBJ2-1; D is unresolved. CDR1 and CDR2 from the germline V gene are SGHDT and YYEEEE. CDR3 length equals 12 residues. V was cut by 3 bases and J by 7 bases, with 8 bases left in between. CDR3 amino acids: CASSYASNEQFF. The CDR3 DNA is TGTGCCAGCAGCTACGCTAGTAATGAGCAGTTCTTC.

This clonotype has only one observation. This sequence joins TRBV10-3 and TRBJ1-2; D is undetermined. Trimming took off 0 bases at V and 4 bases at J, with 12 bases between the two ends. The CDR3 loop spans 15 amino acids. Germline V gene lookup returns CDR1 ENHRY and CDR2 SYGVKD. The CDR3 is CAISESARMIYGYTF. As DNA, the CDR3 is TGTGCCATCAGTGAGTCGGCCCGGATGATCTATGGCTACACCTTC.

The chain joins TRBV7-2 to TRBJ1-2; 7 positions agree with TRBD1. This CDR3 is 15 amino acids long. Unmatched junction bases numbered 7, after V lost 1 base and J lost 5 bases. The germline V gene encodes CDR1 SGHTA and CDR2 FQGNSA. The CDR3 reads CASSLGIKGAYGYTF. The CDR3 nucleotides are TGTGCCAGCAGCTTAGGGATTAAGGGGGCTTATGGCTACACCTTC.

The chain couples TRBV20-1 to TRBJ2-1, with 13 bases lining up with TRBD2. This CDR3 is built from 15 residues. Germline V lookup: CDR1 DFQATT, CDR2 SNEGSKA (reference sequence). Trimming at V came to 4 bases and at J to 8 bases, leaving 8 bases not matched to a gene. This CDR3 is CSAKKGTSGADEQFF. The CDR3 nucleotides are TGCAGTGCTAAAAAAGGGACTAGCGGGGCTGATGAGCAGTTCTTC.

J is TRBJ2-5 and V is TRBV6-5; the match to TRBD1 covers 7 bases. Trimming took 2 bases from V and 1 from J; bases not matched to a gene: 4. Per the germline V gene, CDR1 is MNHEY and CDR2 is SVGAGI. The CDR3 consists of 15 residues. In nucleotides, the CDR3 is TGTGCCAGCAGTTACCACGGGACAGCCCAAGAGACCCAGTACTTC. Amino acid sequence: CASSYHGTAQETQYF.

CDR3 coding DNA: TGTGCCAGCAGTCTTACTCGGACAGCTGGAAAACGAGCTTTCTTT. Its translation: CASSLTRTAGKRAFF. V is TRBV28 and J is TRBJ1-1, with a weak D call TRBD1 (6 bases). The CDR3 loop spans 15 amino acids. The V end was cut by 5 bases, the J end by 10 bases, with 23 bases between. Germline CDR1 and CDR2: MDHEN and SYDVKM.

The V gene is TRBV5-1, the J gene TRBJ2-1, with TRBD2 matching 8 bases. V was clipped by 6 bases and J by 5 bases; unmatched bases: 4. CDR3 size: 13 residues. The V gene's germline CDR1 is SGHRS and CDR2 YFSETQ. CDR3 sequence reads: CASKGTRDNEQFF. CDR3 DNA: TGCGCCAGCAAAGGGACTAGGGACAATGAGCAGTTCTTC.

The chain has TRBV27 and TRBJ2-1; D might be TRBD2 (5 bases). The CDR3 is 12 residues long. CDR1 and CDR2 (germline): MNHEY, SMNVEV (reference sequence). Trimming stripped 8 bases from V and 7 bases from J, with 12 bases between. The CDR3 spells CASWTRGNEQFF. CDR3 sequence (DNA): TGTGCCAGCTGGACCCGGGGTAATGAGCAGTTCTTC.

The J gene is TRBJ1-2, the V gene TRBV7-9; a possible D gene is TRBD1 (5 bases). Germline lookup yields CDR1 SEHNR and CDR2 FQNEAQ (reference sequence). The CDR3 sequence is 15 residues long. V lost 8 bases and J lost 2, with 18 bases in between. The CDR3 nucleotides read TGTGCCAGCGGCTACGTTCTGGACACAAACTATGGCTACACCTTC. This sequence encodes CASGYVLDTNYGYTF.

V is TRBV28 and J is TRBJ2-6; TRBD1 or TRBD2 may be the D gene (5 bases each). The CDR3 consists of 16 residues. The germline gives CDR1 MDHEN, CDR2 SYDVKM. The V and J ends lost 1 base and 2 bases respectively, with 9 bases between them. The CDR3 is CASSLYGAAGANVLTF. CDR3 coding DNA: TGTGCCAGCAGTTTATACGGGGCCGCTGGGGCCAACGTCCTGACTTTC.

The chain recombines TRBV5-1 with TRBJ2-3; 12 bases are shared with TRBD2. Unmatched junction bases numbered 3, after V lost 3 bases and J lost 1 base. Germline loops: CDR1 SGHRS, CDR2 YFSETQ. CDR3 length equals 16 residues. As DNA, the CDR3 is TGCGCCAGCAGCTACCGGACTAGCGGGGGCACAGATACGCAGTATTTT. Translated, it gives CASSYRTSGGTDTQYF.

This clonotype has at least ten counts. The chain is built from TRBV12-3 or TRBV12-4 and TRBJ2-1, with 11 bases identical to TRBD2. The CDR3 contains 17 residues. V dropped 0 bases and J dropped 5; count of bases not matched to a gene: 6. CDR3 sequence (DNA): TGTGCCAGCAGTTTAGCCTCTCGACTAGCGGGGAACAATGAGCAGTTCTTC. Protein sequence: CASSLASRLAGNNEQFF.

The V gene is TRBV4-3, the J gene TRBJ1-1; D is unclear. CDR3 length: 13 residues. The germline V gene encodes CDR1 LGHNA and CDR2 YSLEER. V was trimmed by 1 base and J by 6 bases, leaving 9 bases between them. The chain's CDR3 is CASSQGVRAEAFF. DNA of the CDR3: TGCGCCAGCAGCCAAGGGGTTCGGGCTGAAGCTTTCTTT.

This chain's CDR3 is CASSDQGETQYF. CDR3 DNA sequence: TGTGCCAGCAGTGACCAGGGAGAGACCCAGTACTTC. The rearrangement uses TRBV2 and TRBJ2-5; D may be TRBD1 (5 bases). CDR1 is SNHLY, CDR2 FYNNEI, per germline. The CDR3 is 12 amino acids. The V end lost 3 bases, the J end lost 4 bases, and 6 bases lay between the germline ends.

This clonotype has only a few counts. The junction differs from germline at one of its ends, possibly a read error. The chain uses TRBV12-3 or TRBV12-4 and TRBJ2-7, with 12 bases fitting TRBD2. The length of the CDR3 is 15 residues. This CDR3 reads CASSPSGGASHEQYF. CDR3 sequence (DNA): TGTGCCAGCAGTCCTAGCGGGGGGGCCTCCCACGAGCAGTACTTC.

The chain has TRBV18 and TRBJ2-5; possibly TRBD2 for D (5 bases). The CDR3 contains 14 residues. Trimming took off 5 bases at V and 4 bases at J, with 14 bases between the two ends. The germline V gene encodes CDR1 KGHSH and CDR2 LQKENI. CDR3 region: CASSAGRPPETQYF. The CDR3, as DNA: TGTGCCAGCTCAGCGGGCCGACCTCCAGAGACCCAGTACTTC.

This clonotype was seen just once. The chain couples TRBV4-2 to TRBJ2-3; D might be TRBD1 (6 bases). This CDR3 contains 15 residues. From germline, CDR1 is LGHNA and CDR2 YNFKEQ. The ends were cut back, 2 bases at V and 4 bases at J, with 13 bases in the middle. The CDR3 DNA reads as TGTGCCAGCAGCCAACCGGACACAGGGTCAGATACGCAGTATTTT. This sequence encodes CASSQPDTGSDTQYF.